The 5 T cell receptor beta chains below all came from one sample that was sequenced in a study of OX40 agonist ivuxolimab in advanced cancers. The table came from immunoSEQ multiplex PCR; TCRdb's copy has only in-frame clones and leaves some out. Seen here are about 100,000 clones, less than 95% observed once, and the top ten hold about 1.2%. Sample: CD4+ or CD8+ T cells sorted from blood, taken in a trial of the OX40 agonist ivuxolimab. Receptor source: an adult with an advanced solid tumor such as melanoma, head and neck, liver or kidney cancer.

The V gene is TRBV5-6, the J gene TRBJ1-5; 8 positions agree with TRBD1. Germline V CDR1 and CDR2: SGHDT, YYEEEE. This CDR3 contains 14 residues. V lost 4 bases, J lost 5 bases, and 5 bases stayed unmatched. This CDR3 is CASSNQQGDQPQHF. CDR3 bases: TGTGCCAGCAGCAATCAACAGGGGGATCAGCCCCAGCATTTT.

The chain combines TRBV28 with TRBJ2-3; a weak D match, TRBD2 (7 bases). V was trimmed by 4 bases and J by 8 bases, leaving 16 bases between them. There are 14 residues in the CDR3. Germline lookup yields CDR1 MDHEN and CDR2 SYDVKM. CDR3 bases: TGTGCCAGCAGTTCGCGGGGGACACAGATTACGCAGTATTTT. Translation: CASSSRGTQITQYF.

This chain uses TRBV4-3 with TRBJ2-7, with a possible D match to TRBD2 (6 bases). CDR3 length: 15 residues. The V gene lost 1 base and the J gene lost 2 bases, with 12 bases spanning the gap. Per the germline V gene, CDR1 is LGHNA and CDR2 is YSLEER. CDR3 sequence (DNA): TGCGCCAGCAGCCAAGCCCTAGGCGGGACCTACGAGCAGTACTTC. Protein sequence: CASSQALGGTYEQYF.

The chain links TRBV20-1 to TRBJ2-1; no definite D call. Trimming removed 8 bases from V and 9 bases from J, with 8 bases in between. Germline V gene lookup returns CDR1 DFQATT and CDR2 SNEGSKA (reference sequence). The CDR3 length is 9 residues. The DNA of the CDR3 is TGCAGTCCCCGAAGTGAGCAGTTCTTC. Residues: CSPRSEQFF.

The J gene is TRBJ1-2, the V gene TRBV4-1, with D perhaps TRBD1 (5 bases). With 4 bases removed from V and 8 bases from J, the gap between germline ends came to 17 bases. CDR3 size: 14 residues. Germline V gene lookup returns CDR1 MGHRA and CDR2 YSYEKL. The CDR3 reads CASSLAAGWDGYTF. CDR3 sequence (DNA): TGCGCCAGCAGCCTGGCGGCAGGGTGGGACGGCTACACCTTC.